Sequencing of this T cell receptor (beta chain) was carried out in a study of shared clonotypes between healthy human individuals. Several immunoSEQ 96-well plates shared each subset's DNA, each plate a replicate. The protocol was immunoSEQ multiplex PCR, while the TCRdb copy is restricted to in-frame clones and leaves out a portion. The sample carries about 2.4 million clones, more than 85% recorded once. CDR3 length: 14 residues. CDR1 and CDR2 from the germline V gene are MNHEY and SMNVEV (reference sequence). The V and J ends lost 6 bases and 8 bases, in that order; junction bases with no gene match: 10. About this clone: Its antigen is not known.

Study-level points and caveats: In having few donors, the study represented limited genetic and exposure-history diversity.

Healthy and HIV-negative, the adult donors had no recent acute infections or vaccinations. The specimen sequenced was naive CD4+ T cells from PBMCs. This sample's subset: CD45RA+ positively selected. The chain recombines TRBV27 with TRBJ2-1; 7 bases are a match to TRBD2. The clonotype was recovered from a man younger than 35 in good health. Some clones in this sample may be carry-over from other donors' samples. In nucleotides, the CDR3 is TGTGCCAGCAGGGTCGAGCGGGAATCGGATGAGCAGTTCTTC. This gives the protein CASRVERESDEQFF.